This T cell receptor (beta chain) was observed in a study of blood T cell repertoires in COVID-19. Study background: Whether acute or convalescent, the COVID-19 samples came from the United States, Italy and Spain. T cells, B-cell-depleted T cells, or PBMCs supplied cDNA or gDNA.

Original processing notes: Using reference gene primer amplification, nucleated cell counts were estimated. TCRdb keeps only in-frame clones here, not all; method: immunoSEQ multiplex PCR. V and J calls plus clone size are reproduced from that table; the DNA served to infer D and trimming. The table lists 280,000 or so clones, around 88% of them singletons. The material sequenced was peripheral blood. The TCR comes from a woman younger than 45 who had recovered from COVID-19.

The DNA of the CDR3 is TGTGCCAGCAGCAAAGGGGGGGAGGGTAGCTATGGCTACACCTTC. It specifies CASSKGGEGSYGYTF. The J gene is TRBJ1-2, the V gene TRBV7-2, with D maybe TRBD1 (6 bases). V lost 5 bases and J 4 bases, leaving 17 bases between the germline ends. CDR3 length: 15 residues. The V gene's germline CDR1 is SGHTA and CDR2 FQGNSA. The complete variable domain, with remaining parts taken from reference TRBV7-2 and TRBJ1-2, reads GAGVSQSPSNKVTEKGKDVELRCDPISGHTALYWYRQSLGQGLEFLIYFQGNSAPDKSGLPSDRFSAERTGGSVSTLTIQRTQQEDSAVYLCASSKGGEGSYGYTFGSGTRLTVV.